The clone carrying this T cell receptor (beta chain) was recorded a few times. This record comes from a study of cytomegalovirus exposure and HLA in healthy donors. Study information: Earlier results showed 90 million to 120 million unique TCR beta sequences derived from roughly 180 million T cells.

Vbeta (60) and Jbeta (13) primers were used in the PCR. The data were produced by immunoSEQ multiplex PCR, yet TCRdb's version contains in-frame clones alone and is incomplete. The data contain 130,000 to 150,000 clones, around 80% of them singletons. The sequence derives from a man in his forties or fifties in good health and CMV-seropositive. The sample was PBMCs.

CDR3 amino acids: CASSPQGFYGYTF. CDR3 DNA sequence: TGTGCCAGCAGTCCACAGGGATTCTATGGCTACACCTTC. The genes are TRBV27 and TRBJ1-2, with D perhaps matching TRBD1 (6 bases). The CDR3 is 13 amino acids. V shed 5 bases and J shed 4 bases, with 11 bases lying between them. Germline V lookup: CDR1 MNHEY, CDR2 SMNVEV (reference sequence).